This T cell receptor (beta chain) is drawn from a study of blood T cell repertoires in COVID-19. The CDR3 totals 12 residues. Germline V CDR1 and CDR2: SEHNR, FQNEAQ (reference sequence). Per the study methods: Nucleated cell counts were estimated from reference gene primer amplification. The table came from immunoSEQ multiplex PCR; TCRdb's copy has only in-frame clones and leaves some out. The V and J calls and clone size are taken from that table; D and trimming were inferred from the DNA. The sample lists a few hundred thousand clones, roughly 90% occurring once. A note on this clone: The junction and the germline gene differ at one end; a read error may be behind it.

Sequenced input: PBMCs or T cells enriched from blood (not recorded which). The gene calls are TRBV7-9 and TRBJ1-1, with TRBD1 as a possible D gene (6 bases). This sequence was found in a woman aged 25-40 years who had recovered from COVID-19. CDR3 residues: CPTGKWDTEAFF. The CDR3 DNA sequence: TGCCCTACAGGGAAGTGGGACACTGAAGCTTTCTTT.